Following are 27 T cell receptor beta chains from one sample sequenced in a study of beta chain features in type 1 diabetes. Study results and caveats: For Type 1 diabetes patients, all four CD4+ subsets carried TCRB CDR3s that were moderately but significantly shorter.

What these receptors recognize is not known. The investigators reverse transcribed all of the isolated RNA, so they sequenced expressed TCRB transcripts. TCRdb keeps only in-frame clones here, not all; method: immunoSEQ multiplex PCR. The table shows approximately 270,000 clones, with approximately 15% occurring only once. Sequenced material: naive CD4+ T cells from blood. These receptors were collected from a man aged 30 to 45 with type 1 diabetes.

This clone was seen more than once but under ten times. Other DNA sequences within the sample encode an identical CDR3. The chain recombines TRBV5-1 with TRBJ2-1; 11 bases are shared with TRBD1. This CDR3 comprises 16 residues. The junction had 1 base not matched to a gene; V was cut back by 0 bases and J by 2 bases. The germline V gene has CDR1 SGHRS and CDR2 YFSETQ. This CDR3 reads CASSLGDRGTYNEQFF. The CDR3 DNA is TGCGCCAGCAGCTTGGGGGACAGGGGGACCTACAATGAGCAGTTCTTC.

This clone was observed a few times. The sample carries other DNA sequences with the same CDR3. The chain couples TRBV4-3 to TRBJ2-1, with 8 bases that match TRBD2. The CDR3 has 16 amino acids. CDR1 LGHNA and CDR2 YSLEER come from the germline V gene. V was clipped by 1 base and J by 1 base; unmatched bases: 3. DNA of the CDR3: TGCGCCAGCAGCCAAGGTGGCGGGAGGTCCTACAATGAGCAGTTCTTC. It codes for CASSQGGGRSYNEQFF.

This clone was counted only a few times. The V and J genes are TRBV6-1 and TRBJ2-7, with TRBD2 matching 7 bases. Per the germline V gene, CDR1 is MNHNS and CDR2 is SASEGT. With V trimmed by 4 bases and J by 0 bases, 3 bases remained unmatched. The CDR3 length is 14 residues. The DNA for the CDR3 is TGTGCCAGCAGTGGTAGCGGGTTCTCCTACGAGCAGTACTTC. It codes for CASSGSGFSYEQYF.

The chain recombines TRBV29-1 with TRBJ2-1; D is uncertain. V was cut by 6 bases and J by 8 bases, with 17 bases left in between. CDR1 and CDR2 (germline): SQVTM, ANQGSEA. CDR3 length: 13 residues. CDR3 nucleotides: TGCAGCGTGAACAGCCGACCGGTCGATGAGCAGTTCTTC. Translating gives CSVNSRPVDEQFF.

Only a few counts were recorded for this clone. J is TRBJ2-2 and V is TRBV11-2, with D perhaps matching TRBD2 (5 bases). The length of the CDR3 is 17 residues. With 1 base removed from V and 0 bases from J, the gap between germline ends came to 12 bases. CDR1 is SGHAT and CDR2 is FQNNGV in the germline V gene. CDR3 sequence (DNA): TGTGCCAGCAGCTTAGGTCGGCTAGCCACGAACACCGGGGAGCTGTTTTTT. It is translated as CASSLGRLATNTGELFF.

This clone appeared a few times. This CDR3 is also generated by other DNA sequences in the sample. This rearrangement joins TRBV5-1 to TRBJ2-1; perhaps TRBD2 as D (6 bases). V was cut by 0 bases and J by 1 base, with 8 bases left in between. This CDR3 contains 15 residues. Germline CDR1 and CDR2: SGHRS and YFSETQ. This CDR3 is CASSLVAGSYNEQFF. In nucleotides, the CDR3 is TGCGCCAGCAGCTTGGTTGCGGGATCCTACAATGAGCAGTTCTTC.

For the CDR3, the DNA is TGTGCCAGCAGCCGGGGACAGGGGGCCGGGGAGCTGTTTTTT. It yields the protein CASSRGQGAGELFF. The gene calls are TRBV7-9 and TRBJ2-2, with 11 bases fitting TRBD1. The CDR3 runs to 14 residues. CDR1 SEHNR and CDR2 FQNEAQ come from the germline V gene (reference sequence). The V gene end was trimmed by 5 bases and the J gene end by 6 bases; junction bases not matched to a gene: 2.

The V call is TRBV5-1, the J call TRBJ1-3; D is possibly TRBD1 (6 bases). Germline CDR1 is SGHRS and CDR2 is YFSETQ. V was clipped by 4 bases and J by 0 bases, with 14 bases between them. The length of the CDR3 is 16 residues. The CDR3 is CASSAGQISSGNTIYF. CDR3 DNA: TGCGCCAGCAGCGCCGGACAGATCTCCTCTGGAAACACCATATATTTT.

This sequence joins TRBV10-3 and TRBJ1-5; 11 nucleotides align to TRBD1. The germline gives CDR1 ENHRY, CDR2 SYGVKD. The CDR3 covers 15 residues. Unmatched junction bases numbered 7, after V lost 6 bases and J lost 6 bases. The DNA for the CDR3 is TGTGCCATCAGAGATGGACAGGGGGCGGGTCAGCCCCAGCATTTT. It codes for CAIRDGQGAGQPQHF.

This chain uses TRBV4-1 with TRBJ2-1; 14 nucleotides match TRBD2. The CDR3 loop spans 16 amino acids. J was trimmed by 5 bases and V by 4 bases; bases with no gene match: 4. Germline V gives CDR1 MGHRA, CDR2 YSYEKL. The CDR3 DNA reads TGCGCCAGCAGCCCCCCGGGACTAGCGGGGGACAATGAGCAGTTCTTC. Translating gives CASSPPGLAGDNEQFF.

The sample holds a few counts of this clone. The rearrangement uses TRBV28 and TRBJ2-5; possible D gene TRBD2, 6 bases. CDR1 and CDR2 from the germline V gene are MDHEN and SYDVKM. V was clipped by 3 bases and J by 10 bases, with 12 bases between them. The CDR3 consists of 12 residues. This CDR3 reads CASSFARGNQYF. The CDR3 bases are TGTGCCAGCAGTTTTGCCCGGGGGAACCAGTACTTC.

This clone came up a few times. J is TRBJ2-7 and V is TRBV5-1; TRBD2 matches at 7 bases. This CDR3 is 15 amino acids long. CDR1 SGHRS and CDR2 YFSETQ come from the germline V gene. V gave up 3 bases and J gave up 6 bases; unmatched junction bases: 12. The CDR3 here is CASSSPGGRGTEQYF. The CDR3, as DNA: TGCGCCAGCAGCTCGCCGGGAGGCCGTGGGACCGAGCAGTACTTC.

The sample holds a few counts of this clone. CDR3 in DNA: TGCGCCAGCAGCTCTGGACAGACTCTCACTGAAGCTTTCTTT. This translates into CASSSGQTLTEAFF. The chain recombines TRBV5-1 with TRBJ1-1; tentatively, D is TRBD1 (6 bases). This CDR3 is built from 14 residues. Germline V gene lookup returns CDR1 SGHRS and CDR2 YFSETQ. V was cut by 3 bases and J by 4 bases, with 13 bases left in between.

This clone was detected a few times. This chain connects TRBV19 to TRBJ1-1, with D possibly matching TRBD1 (5 bases). This CDR3 is 14 amino acids long. The germline CDR1 and CDR2 sequences are LNHDA and SQIVND (reference sequence). Trimming stripped 7 bases from V and 3 bases from J, with 15 bases between. The CDR3 region is CASTTGGWDTEAFF. CDR3 nucleotides: TGTGCCAGTACCACCGGGGGGTGGGACACTGAAGCTTTCTTT.

V is TRBV14 and J is TRBJ1-2; D gene ambiguous. The CDR3 is 13 amino acids. The V and J ends lost 2 bases and 6 bases respectively, with 10 bases between them. Germline V CDR1 and CDR2: SGHDN, FVKESK. CDR3 region: CASSQFLDNGYTF. The CDR3 region has the DNA TGTGCCAGCAGCCAATTTCTTGACAATGGCTACACCTTC.

The V gene is TRBV9, the J gene TRBJ1-2; 9 bases are a match to TRBD1. Germline-derived CDR1 and CDR2 are SGDLS and YYNGEE. The CDR3 is 15 residues long. V trimming: 3 bases; J trimming: 1 base; junction bases outside the gene matches: 4. The chain's CDR3 is CASSAATGGNYGYTF. The CDR3 nucleotides are TGTGCCAGCAGCGCAGCGACAGGGGGTAACTATGGCTACACCTTC.

CDR3 residues: CSARQTRQQYF. DNA of the CDR3: TGCAGTGCTAGACAGACTCGACAGCAGTACTTC. V usage is TRBV20-1 and J usage is TRBJ2-7; D not resolved. CDR3 size: 11 residues. Germline V gives CDR1 DFQATT, CDR2 SNEGSKA (reference sequence). The V gene lost 2 bases and the J gene lost 8 bases, with 10 bases spanning the gap.

As DNA, the CDR3 is TGTGCCAGCTCACCACCGAGTCATCAAGAGACCCAGTACTTC. This sequence encodes CASSPPSHQETQYF. This sequence joins TRBV18 and TRBJ2-5; D gene unclear. Germline V lookup: CDR1 KGHSH, CDR2 LQKENI. V was cut by 0 bases and J by 2 bases, with 7 bases left in between. The CDR3 runs 14 residues.

This clone was seen a few times. CDR3 region: CASSTGQPAGELFF. The CDR3 DNA follows: TGCGCCAGCAGCACGGGACAGCCGGCCGGGGAGCTGTTTTTT. The rearrangement uses TRBV5-1 and TRBJ2-2; 7 nucleotides line up with TRBD1. Germline assignment: CDR1 SGHRS and CDR2 YFSETQ. This CDR3 region has 14 residues. V was pared by 4 bases and J by 6 bases, with 6 bases of the junction left unmatched. The variable domain in full, with the rest retrieved from reference TRBV5-1 and TRBJ2-2, is KAGVTQTPRYLIKTRGQQVTLSCSPISGHRSVSWYQQTPGQGLQFLFEYFSETQRNKGNFPGRFSGRQFSNSRSEMNVSTLELGDSALYLCASSTGQPAGELFFGEGSRLTVL.

This clone was seen a few times. The CDR3 sequence: CASSPKTSGSNEQFF. DNA for the CDR3: TGTGCCAGCAGCCCTAAGACTAGCGGGAGCAATGAGCAGTTCTTC. The chain couples TRBV5-4 to TRBJ2-1, with 12 bases fitting TRBD2. Trimming at V came to 4 bases and at J to 6 bases, leaving 5 bases not matched to a gene. There are 15 residues in the CDR3. The germline CDR1 and CDR2 sequences are SGHNT and YYREEE (reference sequence).

This clone was seen more than once but under ten times. The rearrangement links TRBV19 to TRBJ2-7, with 10 bases that match TRBD2. The junction had 6 bases not matched to a gene; V was cut back by 10 bases and J by 0 bases. The CDR3 length is 14 residues. The germline V gene encodes CDR1 LNHDA and CDR2 SQIVND (reference sequence). CDR3: CATRTSGDSYEQYF. CDR3 coding DNA: TGTGCCACCCGGACTAGCGGAGACTCCTACGAGCAGTACTTC.

This rearrangement joins TRBV5-1 to TRBJ1-4; D is uncertain. This CDR3 contains 13 residues. Germline CDR1 and CDR2: SGHRS and YFSETQ. V gave up 0 bases and J gave up 8 bases, with 8 bases separating them. The CDR3 reads CASSLGATEKLFF. CDR3 nucleotide sequence: TGCGCCAGCAGCTTGGGCGCTACGGAAAAACTGTTTTTT.

V is TRBV27 and J is TRBJ1-2; the match to TRBD1 covers 8 bases. CDR1 and CDR2 from the germline V gene are MNHEY and SMNVEV (reference sequence). This CDR3 is 15 amino acids long. The V gene end was trimmed by 7 bases and the J gene end by 0 bases; junction bases not matched to a gene: 7. The CDR3 bases are TGTGCCAGCACCTCCCGGACAGGGACTAACTATGGCTACACCTTC. Its protein is CASTSRTGTNYGYTF.

This clone was detected a few times. This sequence joins TRBV5-1 and TRBJ2-1, with a tentative D call TRBD2 (5 bases). The V end was cut by 4 bases, the J end by 5 bases, with 25 bases between. Germline-derived CDR1 and CDR2 are SGHRS and YFSETQ. The CDR3 loop spans 18 amino acids. CDR3 coding DNA: TGCGCCAGCAGCCCAAAAGCGATTCGAGGGAAACATGACAATGAGCAGTTCTTC. Its protein product is CASSPKAIRGKHDNEQFF.

CDR3 DNA: TGTGCCAGTAGTAAACTAGGCTACGAGCAGTACTTC. This gives the protein CASSKLGYEQYF. The gene calls are TRBV19 and TRBJ2-7, with D maybe TRBD2 (5 bases). The V gene lost 4 bases and the J gene lost 3 bases, with 7 bases spanning the gap. The CDR3 loop spans 12 amino acids. CDR1 and CDR2 from the germline V gene are LNHDA and SQIVND (reference sequence).

The rearrangement joins TRBV28 to TRBJ2-1; no reliable D call. The CDR3 contains 14 residues. V gave up 7 bases and J gave up 4 bases, with 14 bases separating them. Germline CDR1 MDHEN, CDR2 SYDVKM. DNA for the CDR3: TGTGCCAGCATCCTCGCAGGATCGTACAATGAGCAGTTCTTC. It translates to CASILAGSYNEQFF.

The CDR3 nucleotides are TGTGCCAGCAGCCTAATAGTCGGGGGGCTGGGATCCGAGCAGTACTTC. Amino acids: CASSLIVGGLGSEQYF. The genes are TRBV28 and TRBJ2-7; a weak D match, TRBD2 (7 bases). The CDR3 sequence is 16 residues long. Germline V gene data show CDR1 as MDHEN and CDR2 as SYDVKM. V lost 6 bases, J lost 6 bases, and 24 bases lay in between. The full variable domain, with the rest looked up from reference TRBV28 and TRBJ2-7, is DVKVTQSSRYLVKRTGEKVFLECVQDMDHENMFWYRQDPGLGLRLIYFSYDVKMKEKGDIPEGYSVSREKKERFSLILESASTNQTSMYLCASSLIVGGLGSEQYFGPGTRLTVT.